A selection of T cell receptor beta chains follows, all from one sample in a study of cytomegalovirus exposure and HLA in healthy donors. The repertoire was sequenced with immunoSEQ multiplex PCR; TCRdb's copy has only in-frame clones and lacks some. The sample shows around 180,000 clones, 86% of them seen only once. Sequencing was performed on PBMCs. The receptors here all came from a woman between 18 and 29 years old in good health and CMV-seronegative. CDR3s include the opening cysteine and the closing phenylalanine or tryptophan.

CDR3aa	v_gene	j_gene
CASSLGGLNEQFF	TRBV5-1	TRBJ2-1
CAISESGGPTATNEKLFF	TRBV10-3	TRBJ1-4
CASSLRPIGGIRDSPLHF	TRBV27	TRBJ1-6
CASSELAVISYNEQFF	TRBV2	TRBJ2-1
CATSRDQGLENTGELFF	TRBV15	TRBJ2-2
CASRRTGGYGYTF	TRBV5-6	TRBJ1-2
CSAKTGSDNQPQHF	TRBV29-1	TRBJ1-5
CAWTPRGNYEQYF	TRBV30	TRBJ2-7
CSVVRRGGTEAFF	TRBV29-1	TRBJ1-1
CASLEQGNTGELFF	TRBV6-1	TRBJ2-2
CASSLLGTGTYNEQFF	TRBV5-1	TRBJ2-1
CAISEHGDRAGYTF	TRBV10-3	TRBJ1-2
CASSFWTGEGTEAFF	TRBV11-2	TRBJ1-1
CASSPSGWEQYF	TRBV5-6	TRBJ2-7
CASSRGQGSDTQYF	TRBV11-3	TRBJ2-3
CASKVGTGGNEQFF	TRBV7-2	TRBJ2-1
CASSLEGLAGDEQYF	TRBV7-9	TRBJ2-7
CAWSPAYEQYF	TRBV30	TRBJ2-7
CASSPEQLNEKLFF	TRBV11-1	TRBJ1-4
CASNDREGSYNEQFF	TRBV2	TRBJ2-1
CASSLGGLLPYEQYF	TRBV18	TRBJ2-7
CASSPLGPGNNEQFF	TRBV18	TRBJ2-1
CSVVKGGNTEAFF	TRBV29-1	TRBJ1-1
CASSPPGHNTGELFF	TRBV5-8	TRBJ2-2
CASSLDSGYGSPLHF	TRBV5-1	TRBJ1-6
CSVVWGDGNTIYF	TRBV29-1	TRBJ1-3
CASSPTVGGLYNQPQHF	TRBV18	TRBJ1-5
CASRTYGGYNEQFF	TRBV6-5	TRBJ2-1
CASSSWDRDFADTQYF	TRBV5-5	TRBJ2-3
CASSLRGFGTDTQYF	TRBV11-2	TRBJ2-3
CASRIDSYGYTF	TRBV5-1	TRBJ1-2
CASTDTGGGNQPQHF	TRBV10-2	TRBJ1-5
CASSEVQGGQPQHF	TRBV6-1	TRBJ1-5
CASSVLASGTGYSEAFF	TRBV9	TRBJ1-1
CASSQDWRASGGAQYF	TRBV4-2	TRBJ2-5
CATKGQGQANEKLFF	TRBV2	TRBJ1-4
CASSSGTGQETQYF	TRBV2	TRBJ2-5
CSAPTGNTIYF	TRBV20-1	TRBJ1-3
CASSLTGDQPQHF	TRBV5-6	TRBJ1-5
CASSKTTTILGGNEQFF	TRBV7-9	TRBJ2-1
CASSPGTGGSNTGELFF	TRBV18	TRBJ2-2